Below, one TCR beta chain is given with its context. Its cognate antigen is unknown. One end of the junction varies from germline; a read error may be responsible. This sample stems from a study of T-cell reconstitution after alpha-beta-depleted transplantation in children. Researchers prepared the TCRbeta library using unique molecular identifiers, the study reports. TCRdb reanalysed the PCR reads using MiXCR and keeps one entry per CDR3 protein. In the table there are around 52,000 distinct CDR3 sequences, about 5% of which are singletons. Germline CDR1 MNHNY, CDR2 SVGAGI (reference sequence). This CDR3 is 16 amino acids long. Findings and caveats of the study: It was newly produced T cells that mostly accounted for T-cell counts and diversity one year after transplant. Several hundred graft clones that had expanded were reportedly the source of alpha-beta T cells about two months after transplant. It was surviving recipient T cells and thymic progenitors that gave some patients high TCRbeta diversity at day 60.

This sequence originates from a female patient under 10 years old who had a stem cell transplant for aplastic anemia, so the T cells may come from the graft donor. The source material was PBMCs, mostly from graft donor cells, sampled 60 days after TCRalphabeta/CD19-depleted stem cell transplant. This chain joins TRBV6-6 and TRBJ2-1; TRBD2 agrees at 14 bases. The CDR3 reads CASSYSTSGRANEKLF. In DNA, the CDR3 is TGTGCCAGCAGTTACTCGACTAGCGGGAGGGCCAATGAGAAGTTATTC.